This entry lists 5 T cell receptor beta chains sequenced from one sample in a study of PD-1 blockade in classical Hodgkin lymphoma. TCRdb's table, derived via immunoSEQ multiplex PCR, lists solely in-frame clones and lacks some. The table includes roughly 24,000 clones, roughly four fifths detected once. The sample's time point: cycle 4 day 1 (C4D1), after 6 weeks of nivolumab. All trial patients relapsed after autologous stem cell transplantation. The sequences come from peripheral blood mononuclear cells (PBMCs), collected before the fourth cycle of nivolumab. These receptors were obtained from a human donor with classical Hodgkin lymphoma.

This chain connects TRBV30 to TRBJ1-2; a possible D gene is TRBD1 (6 bases). The CDR3 consists of 15 residues. Trimming took off 1 base at V and 8 bases at J, with 20 bases between the two ends. In germline, CDR1 is GTSNPN, CDR2 SVGIG (reference sequence). In DNA form, the CDR3 reads TGTGCCTGGAGTGCCCGGGACCGGGTGAGGGGGGGCTACACCTTC. Its translation: CAWSARDRVRGGYTF. The full variable domain, with the rest looked up from reference TRBV30 and TRBJ1-2, is SQTIHQWPATLVQPVGSPLSLECTVEGTSNPNLYWYRQAAGRGLQLLFYSVGIGQISSEVPQNLSASRPQDRQFILSSKKLLLSDSGFYLCAWSARDRVRGGYTFGSGTRLTVV.

There are a few counts of this clone. The chain combines TRBV9 with TRBJ2-6; unclear D gene. The CDR3 length is 18 residues. The germline V gene encodes CDR1 SGDLS and CDR2 YYNGEE. V dropped 0 bases and J dropped 0 bases, with 13 bases sitting between them. Here the CDR3 DNA reads TGTGCCAGCAGCGTAGCTATAGCTTCCTCCTCTGGGGCCAACGTCCTGACTTTC. This codes for CASSVAIASSSGANVLTF.

The chain couples TRBV11-2 to TRBJ2-7, with D perhaps matching TRBD2 (6 bases). V lost 0 bases to trimming and J lost 7 bases, with 16 bases between them. Germline-derived CDR1 and CDR2 are SGHAT and FQNNGV. The CDR3 is 15 residues long. The CDR3 nucleotides read TGTGCCAGCAGCTTAGATGCGGGGTCGGTCCGAGAGCAGTACTTC. It specifies CASSLDAGSVREQYF.

V and J are TRBV7-9 and TRBJ2-5; D remains unclear. Germline CDR1 and CDR2: SEHNR and FQNEAQ (reference sequence). The CDR3 contains 14 residues. Trimming pared 0 bases from V and 1 base from J, leaving 6 bases between. DNA of the CDR3: TGTGCCAGCAGCTTAGCGGGGATCCAAGAGACCCAGTACTTC. Translated, it gives CASSLAGIQETQYF.

V is TRBV9 and J is TRBJ2-2, with 7 bases matching TRBD2. This CDR3 is built from 16 residues. Germline lookup yields CDR1 SGDLS and CDR2 YYNGEE. The V gene end was trimmed by 3 bases and the J gene end by 0 bases; junction bases not matched to a gene: 5. The CDR3 DNA follows: TGTGCCAGCAGCGAGCGAAGCGGGGCGAACACCGGGGAGCTGTTTTTT. Its protein is CASSERSGANTGELFF. Together with reference TRBV9 and TRBJ2-2, the CDR3 gives the full variable domain: DSGVTQTPKHLITATGQRVTLRCSPRSGDLSVYWYQQSLDQGLQFLIQYYNGEERAKGNILERFSAQQFPDLHSELNLSSLELGDSALYFCASSERSGANTGELFFGEGSRLTVL.